The rows below give T cell receptor beta chains drawn from one sample of a study of beta chain features in type 1 diabetes. Sequenced by immunoSEQ multiplex PCR; TCRdb stores in-frame clones only, minus some. This sample yields about 900,000 clones, of which roughly a sixth are seen a single time; 0.023% belongs to the top ten. The specimen was naive CD4+ T cells from blood. These receptors originate from a young woman in good health. The CDR3 runs from the conserved cysteine through the conserved F or W. Each record gives: D gene, V gene, clone size, J gene, CDR3 protein, CDR3 DNA. D genes are given only for firm matches. For some rows the clone size is stated as once, few or many, or as a class when expanded; others skip it.

D: NA; V: TRBV7-9; size: NA; J: TRBJ2-6; CDR3: CASSFAGSGNVLTF; DNA: TGTGCCAGCAGCTTTGCCGGGTCGGGCAACGTCCTGACTTTC
D: NA; V: TRBV19; size: NA; J: TRBJ2-2; CDR3: CASTGGSPRTGELFF; DNA: TGTGCCAGTACCGGGGGTAGCCCTCGGACCGGGGAGCTGTTTTTT
D: TRBD1; V: TRBV7-2; size: NA; J: TRBJ1-2; CDR3: CASSWEWTGSNYGYTF; DNA: TGTGCCAGCAGCTGGGAATGGACAGGGTCTAACTATGGCTACACCTTC
D: NA; V: TRBV7-2; size: NA; J: TRBJ2-1; CDR3: CASSLDSYNEQFF; DNA: TGTGCCAGCAGCTTAGACTCGTACAATGAGCAGTTCTTC
D: TRBD1; V: TRBV5-6; size: few; J: TRBJ1-1; CDR3: CASRRGQGNTEAFF; DNA: TGTGCCAGCAGGAGGGGACAGGGGAACACTGAAGCTTTCTTT
D: NA; V: TRBV18; size: NA; J: TRBJ1-2; CDR3: CASSPSFTRQKLNTF; DNA: TGTGCCAGCTCACCCTCCTTTACCCGCCAAAAATTGAACACCTTC
D: TRBD2; V: TRBV2; size: NA; J: TRBJ2-1; CDR3: CASSLAGGEQFF; DNA: TGTGCCAGCAGTCTAGCGGGAGGAGAGCAGTTCTTC
D: TRBD1; V: TRBV19; size: NA; J: TRBJ1-2; CDR3: CASSHLRPGQGASYGYTF; DNA: TGTGCCAGTAGTCACCTCCGACCGGGACAGGGGGCGAGCTATGGCTACACCTTC
D: NA; V: TRBV5-1; size: NA; J: TRBJ2-1; CDR3: CASSLPRSNLGNNEQFF; DNA: TGCGCCAGCAGCTTGCCTCGGTCTAACCTCGGAAACAATGAGCAGTTCTTC
D: NA; V: TRBV7-9; size: NA; J: TRBJ2-6; CDR3: CASSFSGSGANVLTF; DNA: TGTGCCAGCAGCTTCTCGGGGTCTGGGGCCAACGTCCTGACTTTC
D: NA; V: TRBV6-6; size: NA; J: TRBJ1-1; CDR3: CASSYSGFTEAFF; DNA: TGTGCCAGCAGTTACTCGGGTTTCACTGAAGCTTTCTTT
D: TRBD1; V: TRBV18; size: NA; J: TRBJ1-1; CDR3: CASSPGQGSTEAFF; DNA: TGTGCCAGCTCACCTGGACAGGGGAGCACTGAAGCTTTCTTT
D: NA; V: TRBV7-9; size: NA; J: TRBJ2-3; CDR3: CASSLRSGVADTQYF; DNA: TGTGCCAGCAGCTTAAGGTCAGGAGTGGCAGATACGCAGTATTTT
D: NA; V: TRBV7-6; size: NA; J: TRBJ2-1; CDR3: CASSLMGTSEQFF; DNA: TGTGCCAGCAGCTTAATGGGCACTTCTGAGCAGTTCTTC
D: TRBD2; V: TRBV10-3; size: NA; J: TRBJ2-3; CDR3: CATAPSGRSYTDTQYF; DNA: TGTGCCACCGCGCCTAGCGGGAGGAGTTACACAGATACGCAGTATTTT
D: TRBD1; V: TRBV25-1; size: NA; J: TRBJ2-2; CDR3: CASSDSRGPANTGELFF; DNA: TGTGCCAGCAGTGATTCCAGGGGGCCCGCCAACACCGGGGAGCTGTTTTTT
D: TRBD1; V: TRBV5-1; size: NA; J: TRBJ2-3; CDR3: CASSQTRGGRTDTQYF; DNA: TGCGCCAGCAGCCAGACCCGAGGGGGCCGCACAGATACGCAGTATTTT
D: NA; V: TRBV7-6; size: NA; J: TRBJ2-3; CDR3: CASSSSPQGRRDTQYF; DNA: TGTGCCAGCAGTTCTAGTCCCCAGGGGAGGAGAGATACGCAGTATTTT
D: NA; V: TRBV7-8; size: NA; J: TRBJ1-4; CDR3: CASSRGLGFGSEKLFF; DNA: TGTGCCAGCAGCCGAGGCTTGGGTTTCGGGAGTGAAAAACTGTTTTTT
D: NA; V: TRBV7-9; size: few; J: TRBJ2-7; CDR3: CASSSQGYEQYF; DNA: TGTGCCAGCAGCTCGCAGGGCTACGAGCAGTACTTC
D: NA; V: TRBV2; size: NA; J: TRBJ2-1; CDR3: CASKENGNEQFF; DNA: TGTGCCAGCAAAGAGAATGGCAATGAGCAGTTCTTC
D: TRBD2; V: TRBV6-5; size: NA; J: TRBJ2-1; CDR3: CASSLTSGNTNEQFF; DNA: TGTGCCAGCAGTTTGACTAGCGGGAATACAAATGAGCAGTTCTTC